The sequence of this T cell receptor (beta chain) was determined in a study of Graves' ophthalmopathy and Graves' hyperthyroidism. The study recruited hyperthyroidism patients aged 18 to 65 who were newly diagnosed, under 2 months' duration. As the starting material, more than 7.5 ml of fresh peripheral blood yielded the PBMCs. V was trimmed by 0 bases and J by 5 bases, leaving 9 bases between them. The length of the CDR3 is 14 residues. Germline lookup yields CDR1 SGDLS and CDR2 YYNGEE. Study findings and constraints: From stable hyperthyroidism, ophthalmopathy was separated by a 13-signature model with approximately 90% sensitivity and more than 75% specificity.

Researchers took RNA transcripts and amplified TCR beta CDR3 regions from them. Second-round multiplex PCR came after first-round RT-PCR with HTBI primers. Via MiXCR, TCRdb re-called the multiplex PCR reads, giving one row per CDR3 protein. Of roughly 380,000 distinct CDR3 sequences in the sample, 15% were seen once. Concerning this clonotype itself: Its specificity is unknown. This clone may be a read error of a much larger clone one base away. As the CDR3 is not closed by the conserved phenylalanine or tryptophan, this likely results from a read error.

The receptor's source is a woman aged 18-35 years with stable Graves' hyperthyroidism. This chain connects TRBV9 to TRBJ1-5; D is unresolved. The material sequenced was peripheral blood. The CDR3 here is CASSVGVLDQPQHL. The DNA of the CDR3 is TGTGCCAGCAGCGTAGGTGTTCTCGATCAGCCCCAGCATTTG.